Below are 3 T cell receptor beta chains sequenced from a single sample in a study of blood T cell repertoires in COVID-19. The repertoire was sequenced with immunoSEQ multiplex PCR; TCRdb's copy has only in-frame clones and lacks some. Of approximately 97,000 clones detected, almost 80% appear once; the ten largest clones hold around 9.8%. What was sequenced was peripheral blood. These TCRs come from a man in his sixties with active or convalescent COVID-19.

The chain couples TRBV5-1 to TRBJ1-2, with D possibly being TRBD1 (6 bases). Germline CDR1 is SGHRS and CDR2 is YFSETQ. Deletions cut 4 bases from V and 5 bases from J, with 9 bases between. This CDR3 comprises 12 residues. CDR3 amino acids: CASSRDIYGYTF. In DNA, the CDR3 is TGCGCCAGCAGCCGGGACATTTATGGCTACACCTTC.

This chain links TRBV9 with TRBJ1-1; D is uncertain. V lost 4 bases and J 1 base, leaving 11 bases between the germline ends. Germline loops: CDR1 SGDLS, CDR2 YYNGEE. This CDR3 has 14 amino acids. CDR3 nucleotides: TGTGCCAGCAGCCCCCGGGAGAGGAACACTGAAGCTTTCTTT. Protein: CASSPRERNTEAFF.

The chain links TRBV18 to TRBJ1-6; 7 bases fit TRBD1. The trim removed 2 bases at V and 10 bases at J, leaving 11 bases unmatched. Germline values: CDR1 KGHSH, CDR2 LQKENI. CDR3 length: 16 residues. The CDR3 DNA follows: TGTGCCAGCTCACCAGCGGCAGGGGGAACAGGATCACCCCTCCACTTT. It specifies CASSPAAGGTGSPLHF.